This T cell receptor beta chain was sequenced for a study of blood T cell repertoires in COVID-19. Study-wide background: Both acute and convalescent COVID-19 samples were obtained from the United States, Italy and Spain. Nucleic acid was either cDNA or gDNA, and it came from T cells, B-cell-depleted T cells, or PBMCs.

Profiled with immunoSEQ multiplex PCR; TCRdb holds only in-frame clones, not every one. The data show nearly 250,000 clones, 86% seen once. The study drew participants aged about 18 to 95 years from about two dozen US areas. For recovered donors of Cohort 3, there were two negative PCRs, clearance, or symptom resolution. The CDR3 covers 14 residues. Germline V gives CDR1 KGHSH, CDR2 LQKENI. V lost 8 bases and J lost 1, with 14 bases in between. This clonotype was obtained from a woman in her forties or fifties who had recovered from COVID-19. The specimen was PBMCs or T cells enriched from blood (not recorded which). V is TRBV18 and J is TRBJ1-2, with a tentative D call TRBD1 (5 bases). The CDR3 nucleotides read TGTGCCAGCGCCGAGACAGAATTTAACTATGGCTACACCTTC. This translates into CASAETEFNYGYTF.